The 3 T cell receptor beta chains presented below share a single source sample, sequenced in a study of T cells in Graves' hyperthyroidism and ophthalmopathy. The CDR3 regions of TCR beta were amplified from RNA transcripts. HTBI primers were used for first-round RT-PCR of the TCR CDR3. From the multiplex PCR reads, TCRdb called clonotypes with MiXCR, one entry per CDR3 protein. In the table there are approximately 360,000 distinct CDR3 sequences, roughly 14% of which are singletons. The sequencing input was blood. These receptors were taken from a woman under 30 with Graves' hyperthyroidism that later progressed to Graves' ophthalmopathy.

This clonotype was seen many times. The chain employs TRBV11-2 and TRBJ2-1, with D tentatively TRBD2 (5 bases). Germline V lookup: CDR1 SGHAT, CDR2 FQNNGV. This CDR3 is built from 14 residues. Trimming pared 5 bases from V and 6 bases from J, leaving 14 bases between. This CDR3 is CASSKPSGSNEQFF. The CDR3 nucleotides are TGTGCCAGCAGCAAACCAAGCGGTAGCAATGAGCAGTTCTTC.

The V gene is TRBV5-6, the J gene TRBJ2-5; 10 bases align to TRBD1. J was trimmed by 3 bases and V by 4 bases; bases with no gene match: 3. The length of the CDR3 is 14 residues. Germline V gene lookup returns CDR1 SGHDT and CDR2 YYEEEE. The CDR3: CASSRQGAEETQYF. The CDR3 region has the DNA TGTGCCAGCAGCCGACAGGGGGCGGAAGAGACCCAGTACTTC.

The sample holds many counts of this clonotype. This chain uses TRBV7-9 with TRBJ2-5, with a tentative D call TRBD1 (5 bases). This CDR3 spans 14 amino acids. Germline values: CDR1 SEHNR, CDR2 FQNEAQ (reference sequence). The germline V and J ends were trimmed by 1 base and 3 bases, with 9 bases remaining between them. The CDR3 bases are TGTGCCAGCAGCTTAGGGTGGGGCAAAGAGACCCAGTACTTC. It specifies CASSLGWGKETQYF.